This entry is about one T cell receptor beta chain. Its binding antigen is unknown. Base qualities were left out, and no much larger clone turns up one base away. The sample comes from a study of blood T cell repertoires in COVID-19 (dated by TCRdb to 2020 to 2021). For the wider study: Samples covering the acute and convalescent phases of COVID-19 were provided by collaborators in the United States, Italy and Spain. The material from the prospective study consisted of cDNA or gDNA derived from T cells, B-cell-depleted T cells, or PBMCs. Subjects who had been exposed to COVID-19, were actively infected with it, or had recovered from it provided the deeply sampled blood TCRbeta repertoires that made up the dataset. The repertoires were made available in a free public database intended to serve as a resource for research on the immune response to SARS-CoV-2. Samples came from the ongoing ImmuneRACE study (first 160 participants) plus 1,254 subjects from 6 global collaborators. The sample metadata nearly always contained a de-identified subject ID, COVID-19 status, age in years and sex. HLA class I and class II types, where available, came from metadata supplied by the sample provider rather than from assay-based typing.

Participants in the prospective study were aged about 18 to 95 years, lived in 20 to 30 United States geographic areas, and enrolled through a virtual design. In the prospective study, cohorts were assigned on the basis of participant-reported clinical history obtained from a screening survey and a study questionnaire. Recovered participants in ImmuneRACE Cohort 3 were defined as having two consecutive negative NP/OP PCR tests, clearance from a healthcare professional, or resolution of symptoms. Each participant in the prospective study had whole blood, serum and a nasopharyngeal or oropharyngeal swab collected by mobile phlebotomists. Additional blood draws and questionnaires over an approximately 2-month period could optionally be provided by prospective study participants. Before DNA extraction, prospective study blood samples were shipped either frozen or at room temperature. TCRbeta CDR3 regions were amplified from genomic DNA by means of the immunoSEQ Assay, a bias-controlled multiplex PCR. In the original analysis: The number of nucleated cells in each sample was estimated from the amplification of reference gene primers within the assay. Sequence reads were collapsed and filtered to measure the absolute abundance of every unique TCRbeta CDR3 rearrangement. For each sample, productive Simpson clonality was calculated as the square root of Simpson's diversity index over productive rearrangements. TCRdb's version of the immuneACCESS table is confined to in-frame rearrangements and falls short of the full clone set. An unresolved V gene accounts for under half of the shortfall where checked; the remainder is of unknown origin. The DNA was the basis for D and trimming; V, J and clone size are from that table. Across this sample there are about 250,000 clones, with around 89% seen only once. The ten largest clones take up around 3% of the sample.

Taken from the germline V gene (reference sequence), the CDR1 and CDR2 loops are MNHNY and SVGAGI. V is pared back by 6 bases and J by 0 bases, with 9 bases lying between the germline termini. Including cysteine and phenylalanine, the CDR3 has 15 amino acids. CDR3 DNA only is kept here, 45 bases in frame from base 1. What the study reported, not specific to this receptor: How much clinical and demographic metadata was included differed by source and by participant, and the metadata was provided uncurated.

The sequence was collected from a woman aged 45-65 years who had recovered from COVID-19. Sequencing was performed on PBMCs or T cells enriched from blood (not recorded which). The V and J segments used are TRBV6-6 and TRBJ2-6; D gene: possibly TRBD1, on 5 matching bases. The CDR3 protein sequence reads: CASRPGLSGANVLTF. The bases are TGTGCCAGCAGGCCAGGGCTCTCTGGGGCCAACGTCCTGACTTTC.